The 31 T cell receptor beta chains below were found in one sample sequenced in a study of human T cells and chemical hapten exposure (dated by TCRdb to the early 2020s). The library was built by means of RACE. The data were produced on a NextSeq 500. Using fastp at Q25 and MiXCR, TCRdb reprocessed the public reads and kept productive beta chains. When rows share a CDR3 protein, they turn into one entry using the most common DNA and genes. This sample holds about 82,000 distinct CDR3 sequences; more than 10% were observed only once. The top ten clones comprise about 4% of the sample. In light of the paper, this sample's time point label describes: patch test 3, about 24 weeks after DPC sensitization. The treatment or condition tag for this specimen amounts to: therapeutic diphenylcyclopropenone sensitization with weekly scalp DPC. The sequencing here drew on whole blood, taken in connection with sensitization to the hapten diphenylcyclopropenone (DPC). These receptors came from a woman in her 50s with alopecia areata. Some clones in this sample may be carry-over from other donors' samples.

The chain joins TRBV7-9 to TRBJ1-2; D uncertain. Germline CDR1 is SEHNR and CDR2 is FQNEAQ (reference sequence). V shed 5 bases and J shed 8 bases, with 12 bases lying between them. The CDR3 is 12 residues long. This chain's CDR3 is CASSPRAKGYTF. CDR3 DNA sequence: TGTGCCAGCAGCCCCCGTGCAAAAGGCTACACCTTC.

The sample holds a few counts of this clonotype. The V gene is TRBV12-3 or TRBV12-4, the J gene TRBJ2-1; a possible D gene is TRBD1 (5 bases). The germline V and J ends were trimmed by 2 bases and 8 bases, with 7 bases remaining between them. This CDR3 spans 12 amino acids. For the CDR3, the DNA is TGTGCCAGCAGTTTACAGGGTTATGAGCAGTTCTTC. This gives the protein CASSLQGYEQFF.

The rearrangement links TRBV28 to TRBJ2-7, with D possibly being TRBD1 or TRBD2 (5 bases each). The germline V gene encodes CDR1 MDHEN and CDR2 SYDVKM. The CDR3 extends over 11 amino acids. Trimming removed 6 bases from V and 9 bases from J, with 12 bases in between. CDR3 in DNA: TGTGCCAGCAGCTGGGGGTCCGCGCAGTACTTC. It encodes CASSWGSAQYF.

This chain joins TRBV28 and TRBJ2-5; 7 bases align to TRBD2. The CDR3 runs to 12 residues. V was pared by 3 bases and J by 7 bases, with 2 bases of the junction left unmatched. The germline V gene has CDR1 MDHEN and CDR2 SYDVKM. The CDR3 here is CASSLGGWTQYF. The CDR3 nucleotides read TGTGCCAGCAGTTTGGGGGGGTGGACCCAGTACTTC.

This clonotype was observed at least ten times. V usage is TRBV28 and J usage is TRBJ2-1; 9 nucleotides align to TRBD2. The CDR3 totals 15 residues. The junction had 2 bases not matched to a gene; V was cut back by 2 bases and J by 3 bases. The germline gives CDR1 MDHEN, CDR2 SYDVKM. CDR3 amino acids: CASSLVTSGYNEQFF. The CDR3 nucleotides read TGTGCCAGCAGTTTAGTGACTAGCGGCTACAATGAGCAGTTCTTC.

This clonotype was found many times. V usage is TRBV9 and J usage is TRBJ2-1; tentative D call: TRBD2 (6 bases). The V end was cut by 4 bases, the J end by 10 bases, with 21 bases between. CDR3 length equals 15 residues. In germline, CDR1 is SGDLS, CDR2 YYNGEE. Written as DNA, the CDR3 is TGTGCCAGCAGCTCCCAGCTGTGGCGGGAAGGGGAGCAGTTCTTC. Translated, it gives CASSSQLWREGEQFF.

This clonotype was detected ten times or more. The V and J genes are TRBV20-1 and TRBJ2-7; 13 bases are shared with TRBD2. V dropped 1 base and J dropped 5; count of bases not matched to a gene: 8. Germline CDR1 is DFQATT and CDR2 is SNEGSKA (reference sequence). This CDR3 comprises 16 residues. The chain's CDR3 is CSARAPTSGRVHEQYF. CDR3 sequence (DNA): TGCAGTGCTAGAGCCCCAACTAGCGGGAGGGTACACGAGCAGTACTTC.

This clonotype was counted ten times or more. This chain joins TRBV5-1 and TRBJ2-4, with D uncertain. The germline V and J ends were trimmed by 2 bases and 0 bases, with 6 bases remaining between them. Germline V CDR1 and CDR2: SGHRS, YFSETQ. The CDR3 has 14 amino acids. CDR3 coding DNA: TGCGCCAGCAGCTTAGGGTTAGCCAAAAACATTCAGTACTTC. Amino acid sequence: CASSLGLAKNIQYF.

This clonotype was picked up many times. This chain links TRBV7-2 with TRBJ2-3, with TRBD1 matching over 7 bases. The CDR3 spans 19 residues. Germline lookup yields CDR1 SGHTA and CDR2 FQGNSA. The J segment lost 0 bases and the V segment lost 3 bases, leaving 15 bases of the junction unmatched. CDR3 loop: CASSFRRRSGGTSTDTQYF. CDR3 sequence (DNA): TGTGCCAGCAGCTTCCGCCGTCGCTCAGGGGGTACTAGCACAGATACGCAGTATTTT.

This clonotype was seen only a few times. The rearrangement links TRBV5-1 to TRBJ2-7; 7 nucleotides line up with TRBD1. With V trimmed by 2 bases and J by 2 bases, 4 bases remained unmatched. CDR1 SGHRS and CDR2 YFSETQ come from the germline V gene. The CDR3 spans 14 residues. In nucleotides, the CDR3 is TGCGCCAGCAGCTTCCGGACAGGCCCCTACGAGCAGTACTTC. It yields the protein CASSFRTGPYEQYF.

This clonotype was seen more than once but under ten times. The chain combines TRBV20-1 with TRBJ2-7, with 10 nucleotides matching TRBD2. The CDR3 has 14 amino acids. Germline CDR1 and CDR2: DFQATT and SNEGSKA (reference sequence). Trimming removed 6 bases from V and 4 bases from J; junction bases left unmatched: 9. For the CDR3, the DNA is TGCAGTGCCGAGGGGAGCGGGAGGGAGTACGAGCAGTACTTC. It yields the protein CSAEGSGREYEQYF.

This clonotype was counted once. In this CDR3 the conserved last residue, phenylalanine or tryptophan, is missing, so a read error is likely. The CDR3 reads CASSGGTSGAYNEQFS. The DNA of the CDR3 is TGCGCCAGCAGCGGAGGGACTAGCGGGGCCTACAATGAGCAGTTCTCC. The rearrangement links TRBV5-1 to TRBJ2-1; 13 nucleotides align to TRBD2. The CDR3 has 16 residues. Per germline, CDR1 SGHRS and CDR2 YFSETQ. The V gene end was trimmed by 4 bases and the J gene end by 2 bases; junction bases not matched to a gene: 3.

This clonotype was detected many times. This CDR3 is CSPTQGTNNEQFF. In DNA, the CDR3 is TGCAGCCCCACGCAGGGGACGAACAATGAGCAGTTCTTC. This chain connects TRBV29-1 to TRBJ2-1, with D possibly being TRBD1 (6 bases). The germline V gene encodes CDR1 SQVTM and CDR2 ANQGSEA. The CDR3 is 13 amino acids. V dropped 8 bases and J dropped 5 bases, with 16 bases sitting between them.

The gene calls are TRBV7-2 and TRBJ1-1; maybe TRBD1 (5 bases). Trimming pared 2 bases from V and 4 bases from J, leaving 23 bases between. The CDR3 sequence is 18 residues long. CDR1 SGHTA and CDR2 FQGNSA come from the germline V gene. The CDR3 nucleotides are TGTGCCAGCAGCTTAAGACCTCCCGGCAGGGTAGTAGTCACTGAAGCTTTCTTT. Translation: CASSLRPPGRVVVTEAFF.

This clonotype was picked up many times. The chain is built from TRBV11-2 and TRBJ1-1, with TRBD1 matching over 7 bases. The CDR3 runs 15 residues. Losses at the gene ends were 5 bases for V and 0 bases for J; bases not matched to a gene: 6. The germline V gene encodes CDR1 SGHAT and CDR2 FQNNGV. CDR3 nucleotides: TGTGCCAGCAGCCCACCGACAGGGCTGAACACTGAAGCTTTCTTT. Amino acid sequence: CASSPPTGLNTEAFF.

The rearrangement joins TRBV10-3 to TRBJ1-1, with a possible D match to TRBD1 (5 bases). CDR3 size: 13 residues. The germline V gene has CDR1 ENHRY and CDR2 SYGVKD. Trimming pared 11 bases from V and 6 bases from J, leaving 19 bases between. In nucleotides, the CDR3 is TGTGCCTCGGGAGGGGTCGCAGATTCTGAAGCTTTCTTT. Its translation is CASGGVADSEAFF.

This clonotype came up many times. The chain joins TRBV12-3 or TRBV12-4 to TRBJ2-1; TRBD2 matches at 7 bases. V shed 4 bases, J shed 11 bases, and the junction held 11 bases outside the gene matches. The CDR3 totals 14 residues. The DNA of the CDR3 is TGTGCCAGCAGTTGGGGGGGTGGCGGTGATAAGCAGTTCTTC. Its translation: CASSWGGGGDKQFF.

This clonotype showed up just a few times. This chain connects TRBV18 to TRBJ2-1; 10 nucleotides line up with TRBD1. This CDR3 comprises 14 residues. Losses at the gene ends were 6 bases for V and 7 bases for J; bases not matched to a gene: 6. Germline CDR1 KGHSH, CDR2 LQKENI. CDR3 residues: CASSRDRGGNEQFF. The DNA for the CDR3 is TGTGCCAGCTCCCGGGACAGGGGCGGGAATGAGCAGTTCTTC.

As to this clonotype: It may be a read error: a sequence one base away is much more abundant. J is TRBJ2-2 and V is TRBV29-1; D gene uncertain. The CDR3 contains 13 residues. In germline, CDR1 is SQVTM, CDR2 ANQGSEA. CDR3 region: CSGEQTNTGELFF. The CDR3 bases are TGCAGCGGTGAACAGACGAACACCGGGGAGCTGTTTTTT.

This clonotype was detected ten times or more. The V call is TRBV28, the J call TRBJ2-7; D call uncertain. Germline V gene lookup returns CDR1 MDHEN and CDR2 SYDVKM. Trimming pared 3 bases from V and 0 bases from J, leaving 9 bases between. The CDR3 has 14 residues. DNA for the CDR3: TGTGCCAGCAGTTTTAACGGTCTCTCCTACGAGCAGTACTTC. It encodes CASSFNGLSYEQYF.

This clonotype was counted many times. The chain joins TRBV7-9 to TRBJ1-4; D possibly corresponds to TRBD1 (5 bases). The CDR3 has 14 residues. Germline V gene sequence: CDR1 SEHNR, CDR2 FQNEAQ (reference sequence). V lost 3 bases, J lost 2 bases, and 7 bases lay in between. The CDR3 coding sequence is TGTGCCAGCAGCTTGGACATCACTAATGAAAAACTGTTTTTT. Residues: CASSLDITNEKLFF. Filled out from reference TRBV7-9 and TRBJ1-4, the complete variable domain reads DTGVSQNPRHKITKRGQNVTFRCDPISEHNRLYWYRQTLGQGPEFLTYFQNEAQLEKSRLLSDRFSAERPKGSFSTLEIQRTEQGDSAMYLCASSLDITNEKLFFGSGTQLSVL.

This clonotype was counted at least ten times. The CDR3 nucleotides are TGCAGCGTTGTGGTCTTCACAGATACGCAGTATTTT. It specifies CSVVVFTDTQYF. This chain connects TRBV29-1 to TRBJ2-3; no clear D gene. V lost 4 bases, J lost 2 bases, and 7 bases lay in between. CDR1 and CDR2 (germline): SQVTM, ANQGSEA. CDR3 length equals 12 residues.

This clonotype was recorded a few times. The CDR3 nucleotides are TGTGCCAGCAGTTTAGCGGGAGCGGGGGGATTCACAGATACGCAGTATTTT. It encodes CASSLAGAGGFTDTQYF. The chain uses TRBV12-3 or TRBV12-4 and TRBJ2-3, with 9 bases identical to TRBD2. V trimming: 0 bases; J trimming: 2 bases; junction bases outside the gene matches: 6. The CDR3 length is 17 residues.

This clonotype was seen repeatedly, ten times or more. V and J are TRBV29-1 and TRBJ2-7; TRBD1 aligns across 8 bases. CDR3 size: 13 residues. Germline V gene sequence: CDR1 SQVTM, CDR2 ANQGSEA. J gave up 0 bases and V 8 bases, and 6 bases lay outside the gene matches. This CDR3 reads CSTRDRSSYEQYF. In DNA, the CDR3 is TGCAGCACCCGGGACAGGAGCTCCTACGAGCAGTACTTC.

This clonotype was detected only a few times. The CDR3 protein is CASSRSGTVNTGELFF. DNA for the CDR3: TGTGCCAGCAGCAGATCCGGGACGGTGAACACCGGGGAGCTGTTTTTT. The chain joins TRBV21-1 to TRBJ2-2; the DNA was not compared with TRBD1, the D call given in the table. TRBV21-1 is classified as a pseudogene. This CDR3 contains 16 residues.

This clonotype came up a few times. This chain links TRBV20-1 with TRBJ2-1; unclear D gene. CDR1 is DFQATT and CDR2 is SNEGSKA in the germline V gene (reference sequence). V lost 5 bases and J lost 7, with 18 bases in between. The length of the CDR3 is 14 residues. Here the CDR3 reads CSAPSMIQWNEQFF. DNA of the CDR3: TGCAGTGCTCCGAGCATGATCCAATGGAATGAGCAGTTCTTC.

This clonotype was observed at least ten times. V usage is TRBV6-6 and J usage is TRBJ2-1, with 10 positions matching TRBD2. Germline V CDR1 and CDR2: MNHNY, SVGAGI (reference sequence). With 6 bases clipped from V and 2 bases from J, the junction kept 10 bases outside the gene matches. The CDR3 loop spans 17 amino acids. The DNA for the CDR3 is TGTGCCAGCAGACAGACCGGGACTAGCGTAGCCTACAATGAGCAGTTCTTC. The encoded protein is CASRQTGTSVAYNEQFF.

There are many counts of this clonotype. The rearrangement joins TRBV28 to TRBJ1-2, with D hard to call. The CDR3 runs 11 residues. Trimming removed 7 bases from V and 4 bases from J, with 7 bases in between. The germline V gene encodes CDR1 MDHEN and CDR2 SYDVKM. The CDR3 region is CASTGFYGYTF. The CDR3 DNA follows: TGTGCCAGCACGGGGTTCTATGGCTACACCTTC.

This clonotype was observed a handful of times. This chain uses TRBV27 with TRBJ1-1, with no clear D. The CDR3 contains 14 residues. Trimming shortened V by 6 bases and J by 1 base, and 12 bases separated the two germline ends. Germline assignment: CDR1 MNHEY and CDR2 SMNVEV (reference sequence). The CDR3 is CASSQTPQNTEAFF. CDR3 nucleotides: TGTGCCAGCAGCCAAACTCCGCAGAACACTGAAGCTTTCTTT.

This chain connects TRBV5-6 to TRBJ1-1; no clear D gene. Deletions cut 0 bases from V and 8 bases from J, with 8 bases between. Germline CDR1 and CDR2: SGHDT and YYEEEE. The CDR3 runs to 12 residues. DNA of the CDR3: TGTGCCAGCAGCTTGGGTCTTAGGGAAGCTTTCTTT. As protein: CASSLGLREAFF.

This clonotype has a count of ten or more. The genes are TRBV2 and TRBJ1-5, with unresolved D. Trimming removed 2 bases at V and 4 bases at J, with 9 bases between. The CDR3 spans 14 residues. Germline loops: CDR1 SNHLY, CDR2 FYNNEI. The chain's CDR3 is CASSETWANQPQHF. The DNA of the CDR3 is TGTGCCAGCAGTGAAACTTGGGCGAATCAGCCCCAGCATTTT.